One and the same sample provided the 27 T cell receptor beta chains below, sequenced in a study of T cell responses to AZD1222 COVID-19 vaccine. Using immunoSEQ multiplex PCR, the repertoire was profiled, and TCRdb retains in-frame clones only, with some absent. The repertoire consists of approximately 130,000 clones, with over 90% occurring once and the leading ten covering 0.85% to 0.95%. Sequenced here: peripheral blood, sampled on day 0 of AZD1222 vaccination. The receptors here all came from an adult in good health.

The chain uses TRBV11-2 and TRBJ1-3; D is unresolved. The V gene's germline CDR1 is SGHAT and CDR2 FQNNGV. Trimming took off 8 bases at V and 2 bases at J, with 13 bases between the two ends. This CDR3 comprises 14 residues. The CDR3 DNA is TGTGCCAGCGAACTCCTCAGCGCTGGAAACACCATATATTTT. This gives the protein CASELLSAGNTIYF.

This clone was recorded once. The V gene is TRBV5-1, the J gene TRBJ1-1; D not certain. The germline V gene has CDR1 SGHRS and CDR2 YFSETQ. This CDR3 spans 14 amino acids. With 0 bases removed from V and 7 bases from J, the gap between germline ends came to 13 bases. In nucleotides, the CDR3 is TGCGCCAGCAGCTTGGCCGGCGTAGGCCTTGAAGCTTTCTTT. It is translated as CASSLAGVGLEAFF.

This clone was recorded only once. The chain employs TRBV5-1 and TRBJ2-1, with TRBD1 as a possible D gene (7 bases). The germline gives CDR1 SGHRS, CDR2 YFSETQ. The V end was cut by 0 bases, the J end by 8 bases, with 18 bases between. The CDR3 covers 16 residues. CDR3 sequence reads: CASSLVSGGSGHEQFF. For the CDR3, the DNA is TGCGCCAGCAGCTTGGTATCAGGGGGGTCAGGCCATGAGCAGTTCTTC.

This clone was seen once. This chain joins TRBV9 and TRBJ2-2; D is undetermined. The V end lost 0 bases, the J end lost 5 bases, and 5 bases lay between the germline ends. This CDR3 is built from 13 residues. CDR1 and CDR2 (germline): SGDLS, YYNGEE. The CDR3 bases are TGTGCCAGCAGCGTAGGCCCTACCGGGGAGCTGTTTTTT. This translates into CASSVGPTGELFF.

The genes are TRBV5-1 and TRBJ2-1; no firm D call. V lost 4 bases, J lost 10 bases, and 18 bases lay in between. This CDR3 spans 14 amino acids. CDR1 is SGHRS and CDR2 is YFSETQ in the germline V gene. CDR3 nucleotide sequence: TGCGCCAGCAGCATCTACCCGACCTTGGGGGAGCAGTTCTTC. As protein: CASSIYPTLGEQFF.

The chain links TRBV12-3 or TRBV12-4 to TRBJ1-1; D not resolved. V lost 6 bases and J lost 3, with 11 bases in between. The CDR3 has 13 residues. In DNA, the CDR3 is TGTGCCAGCAGCAGGACGGGGTACACTGAAGCTTTCTTT. Amino acid sequence: CASSRTGYTEAFF.

V and J are TRBV7-9 and TRBJ1-5; D is undetermined. Trimming removed 0 bases from V and 1 base from J, with 13 bases in between. CDR3 length: 17 amino acids. CDR1 SEHNR and CDR2 FQNEAQ come from the germline V gene (reference sequence). The CDR3 DNA sequence: TGTGCCAGCAGCTTAGCACTTTGGGTACGGAGCAATCAGCCCCAGCATTTT. Amino acid sequence: CASSLALWVRSNQPQHF.

This chain links TRBV9 with TRBJ1-3; 9 bases align to TRBD1. The CDR3 sequence is 15 residues long. Germline CDR1 and CDR2: SGDLS and YYNGEE. The ends lost 4 bases at V and 2 bases at J; junction bases unmatched: 4. The CDR3 region has the DNA TGTGCCAGCAGCCCTACAGGGGGCCCTGGAAACACCATATATTTT. Encoded protein: CASSPTGGPGNTIYF.

The chain employs TRBV5-5 and TRBJ1-5, with D possibly matching TRBD1 (6 bases). Per germline, CDR1 SGHKS and CDR2 YYEKEE (reference sequence). CDR3 size: 14 residues. Between the trimmed V and J ends, which lost 3 bases and 4 bases, there was a span of 11 bases. In nucleotides, the CDR3 is TGTGCCAGCAGCTATCTACAGGGAAATCAGCCCCAGCATTTT. Its protein is CASSYLQGNQPQHF.

The V call is TRBV7-8, the J call TRBJ2-6; D is uncertain. This CDR3 has 15 amino acids. Germline CDR1 is SGHVS and CDR2 is FQNEAQ. V lost 6 bases and J lost 6, with 15 bases in between. The CDR3 nucleotides are TGTGCCAGCAGTGTCATGTCAGCCGAGGCCAACGTCCTGACTTTC. Translation: CASSVMSAEANVLTF. The full variable domain, completed using reference TRBV7-8 and TRBJ2-6, is GAGVSQSPRYKVAKRGQDVALRCDPISGHVSLFWYQQALGQGPEFLTYFQNEAQLDKSGLPSDRFFAERPEGSVSTLKIQRTQQEDSAVYLCASSVMSAEANVLTFGAGSRLTVL.

This chain links TRBV7-7 with TRBJ1-1; 12 bases line up with TRBD1. The CDR3 consists of 15 residues. The V segment lost 3 bases and the J segment 6 bases; nucleotides outside the gene matches: 5. Looked up from germline, CDR1 is SSHAT and CDR2 is FNYEAQ (reference sequence). The CDR3 region is CASSFSGTGGSEAFF. The CDR3 region has the DNA TGTGCCAGCAGCTTTTCCGGGACAGGGGGCTCTGAAGCTTTCTTT.

This chain joins TRBV5-1 and TRBJ2-3; D assignment may be TRBD1 or TRBD2 (6 bases each). The CDR3 sequence is 16 residues long. The germline V gene has CDR1 SGHRS and CDR2 YFSETQ. V was clipped by 1 base and J by 1 base, with 13 bases between them. The CDR3 protein is CASSLSRGRGTDTQYF. CDR3 DNA sequence: TGCGCCAGCAGCTTGAGTCGGGGGCGGGGCACAGATACGCAGTATTTT. The variable domain in full, with the rest retrieved from reference TRBV5-1 and TRBJ2-3, is KAGVTQTPRYLIKTRGQQVTLSCSPISGHRSVSWYQQTPGQGLQFLFEYFSETQRNKGNFPGRFSGRQFSNSRSEMNVSTLELGDSALYLCASSLSRGRGTDTQYFGPGTRLTVL.

This chain connects TRBV2 to TRBJ1-5; D unresolved. V lost 2 bases to trimming and J lost 0 bases, with 8 bases between them. This CDR3 has 15 residues. Germline V gives CDR1 SNHLY, CDR2 FYNNEI. The CDR3 region is CASSERIYSNQPQHF. CDR3 sequence (DNA): TGTGCCAGCAGTGAAAGAATTTATAGCAATCAGCCCCAGCATTTT.

A single count supports this clone. The genes are TRBV5-6 and TRBJ1-5; no reliable D call. The CDR3 runs 13 residues. Germline V lookup: CDR1 SGHDT, CDR2 YYEEEE. Trimming removed 4 bases at V and 4 bases at J, with 9 bases between. As DNA, the CDR3 is TGTGCCAGCAGCGTCGGACTAAATCAGCCCCAGCATTTT. This encodes CASSVGLNQPQHF. Together with reference TRBV5-6 and TRBJ1-5, the CDR3 gives the full variable domain: DAGVTQSPTHLIKTRGQQVTLRCSPKSGHDTVSWYQQALGQGPQFIFQYYEEEERQRGNFPDRFSGHQFPNYSSELNVNALLLGDSALYLCASSVGLNQPQHFGDGTRLSIL.

The gene calls are TRBV2 and TRBJ1-5; 9 nucleotides line up with TRBD1. Germline V gives CDR1 SNHLY, CDR2 FYNNEI. The J segment lost 6 bases and the V segment lost 0 bases, leaving 3 bases of the junction unmatched. CDR3 length: 15 residues. The CDR3 DNA sequence: TGTGCCAGCAGTGAAGCGACAGGGGGGCTTCAGCCCCAGCATTTT. This encodes CASSEATGGLQPQHF.

The rearrangement uses TRBV10-3 and TRBJ1-2; D possibly corresponds to TRBD1 (6 bases). The CDR3 has 15 residues. V lost 11 bases and J lost 6, with 25 bases in between. Germline V gene sequence: CDR1 ENHRY, CDR2 SYGVKD. CDR3 sequence: CASRDWRGSRDGYTF. CDR3 DNA sequence: TGTGCCTCTCGGGATTGGAGGGGGTCTCGGGATGGCTACACCTTC.

The genes are TRBV10-3 and TRBJ1-5, with 7 bases identical to TRBD1. The V gene's germline CDR1 is ENHRY and CDR2 SYGVKD. This CDR3 has 13 residues. The J segment lost 5 bases and the V segment lost 5 bases, leaving 3 bases of the junction unmatched. The DNA for the CDR3 is TGTGCCATCAGTTCAGGGGGGGATCAGCCCCAGCATTTT. This sequence encodes CAISSGGDQPQHF.

V usage is TRBV5-5 and J usage is TRBJ1-1, with D hard to call. Germline V gene sequence: CDR1 SGHKS, CDR2 YYEKEE (reference sequence). Deletions cut 0 bases from V and 2 bases from J, with 11 bases between. The CDR3 length is 15 residues. CDR3 coding DNA: TGTGCCAGCAGCTTGGCCACAGCCTTAAACACTGAAGCTTTCTTT. Protein product: CASSLATALNTEAFF.

The V gene is TRBV19, the J gene TRBJ2-5, with 7 bases matching TRBD1. Looked up from germline, CDR1 is LNHDA and CDR2 is SQIVND (reference sequence). The V gene end was trimmed by 5 bases and the J gene end by 2 bases; junction bases not matched to a gene: 2. The CDR3 has 13 residues. The CDR3 DNA sequence: TGTGCCAGTAGTGTGGACAGGCAAGAGACCCAGTACTTC. Encoded protein: CASSVDRQETQYF.

The CDR3 sequence: CASRLTYSNQPQHF. The CDR3 DNA reads as TGTGCCAGTAGGCTTACCTATAGCAATCAGCCCCAGCATTTT. The chain employs TRBV19 and TRBJ1-5; D gene unclear. CDR1 LNHDA and CDR2 SQIVND come from the germline V gene (reference sequence). V was clipped by 6 bases and J by 0 bases, with 9 bases between them. The CDR3 is 14 residues long.

The chain employs TRBV5-6 and TRBJ1-2; TRBD1 is a possible D gene (6 bases). CDR1 is SGHDT and CDR2 is YYEEEE in the germline V gene. This CDR3 comprises 16 residues. Deletions cut 2 bases from V and 6 bases from J, with 20 bases between. The CDR3 region is CASSFGRGWAEDGYTF. The CDR3 nucleotides read TGTGCCAGCAGCTTCGGCAGGGGCTGGGCCGAGGATGGCTACACCTTC.

J is TRBJ1-6 and V is TRBV7-2, with D possibly matching TRBD1 (5 bases). Trimming shortened V by 1 base and J by 10 bases, and 17 bases separated the two germline ends. Per germline, CDR1 SGHTA and CDR2 FQGNSA. There are 16 residues in the CDR3. This CDR3 reads CASSLGTDISWSPLHF. The CDR3, as DNA: TGTGCCAGCAGCTTAGGGACGGACATATCTTGGTCACCCCTCCACTTT.

The chain employs TRBV3-1 (or the pseudogene TRBV3-2) and TRBJ1-2; the D gene is possibly TRBD1 (5 bases). Germline V gives CDR1 LGHDT, CDR2 YNNKEL (reference sequence). CDR3 length: 14 amino acids. V dropped 6 bases and J dropped 0 bases, with 11 bases sitting between them. CDR3 loop: CASRGRGANYGYTF. CDR3 DNA sequence: TGTGCCAGCAGGGGGCGCGGAGCTAACTATGGCTACACCTTC.

The rearrangement uses TRBV11-2 and TRBJ1-4, with 7 bases that match TRBD1. The V and J ends lost 4 bases and 3 bases, in that order; junction bases with no gene match: 5. Germline CDR1 is SGHAT and CDR2 is FQNNGV. This CDR3 region has 15 residues. The CDR3 is CASSSWTGANEKLFF. The CDR3 DNA follows: TGTGCCAGCAGCTCCTGGACAGGAGCTAATGAAAAACTGTTTTTT.

CDR3 bases: TGTGCCAGCAGTTACACCCCAGGGAATTGGGGGGAAAAACTGTTTTTT. Translating it yields CASSYTPGNWGEKLFF. The chain joins TRBV6-6 to TRBJ1-4; a possible D gene is TRBD1 (5 bases). V lost 2 bases to trimming and J lost 8 bases, with 18 bases between them. The V gene's germline CDR1 is MNHNY and CDR2 SVGAGI (reference sequence). CDR3 length: 16 residues.

The V gene is TRBV7-9, the J gene TRBJ2-3; tentatively, D is TRBD1 (7 bases). The V end lost 4 bases, the J end lost 1 base, and 15 bases lay between the germline ends. CDR1 and CDR2 from the germline V gene are SEHNR and FQNEAQ (reference sequence). The CDR3 is 16 amino acids. The DNA of the CDR3 is TGTGCCAGCAGCTCCTACCAGGGGGGAGGCACAGATACGCAGTATTTT. It yields the protein CASSSYQGGGTDTQYF.

This clone is a singleton in its sample. The rearrangement uses TRBV27 and TRBJ2-5; 8 positions match TRBD2. This CDR3 has 16 residues. The ends lost 2 bases at V and 2 bases at J; junction bases unmatched: 7. In germline, CDR1 is MNHEY, CDR2 SMNVEV (reference sequence). CDR3 sequence: CASSLRGGTLQETQYF. DNA of the CDR3: TGTGCCAGCAGTTTACGCGGGGGGACCCTACAAGAGACCCAGTACTTC.